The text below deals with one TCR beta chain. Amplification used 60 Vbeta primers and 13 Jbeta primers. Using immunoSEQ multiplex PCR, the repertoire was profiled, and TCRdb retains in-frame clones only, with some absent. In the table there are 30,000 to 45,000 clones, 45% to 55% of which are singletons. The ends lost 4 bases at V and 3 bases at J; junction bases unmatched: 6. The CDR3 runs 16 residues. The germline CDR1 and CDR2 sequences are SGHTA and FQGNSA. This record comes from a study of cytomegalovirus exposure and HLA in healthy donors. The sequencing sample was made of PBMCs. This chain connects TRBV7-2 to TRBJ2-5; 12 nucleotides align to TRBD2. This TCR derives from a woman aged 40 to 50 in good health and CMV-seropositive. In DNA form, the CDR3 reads TGTGCCAGCAGCTCGCGGGCTAGCGGGGGGGAAGAGACCCAGTACTTC. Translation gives CASSSRASGGEETQYF.